The 21 T cell receptor beta chains given below trace back to one sample, sequenced in a study of OX40 agonist ivuxolimab in advanced cancers. Repertoires were generated with immunoSEQ multiplex PCR, while TCRdb's copy carries only in-frame clones and drops some. This table has around 90,000 clones, about 87% appearing once. The specimen was CD4+ or CD8+ T cells sorted from blood, collected in a trial of the OX40 agonist ivuxolimab. The source of these receptors is an adult with an advanced solid tumor such as melanoma, head and neck, liver or kidney cancer.

This sequence joins TRBV21-1 and TRBJ2-5; the DNA was not used to check the table's D call, TRBD1. The J call could be wrong; TRBJ2-7 is a better fit for the DNA end. TRBV21-1 is a pseudogene locus. The CDR3 is made up of 15 amino acids. Here the CDR3 reads CASSKKQETSYEQYF. CDR3 in DNA: TGTGCCAGCAGCAAAAAACAGGAAACGTCCTACGAGCAGTACTTC.

A note on this clone: One junction end disagrees with the germline gene, perhaps due to a read error. This chain joins TRBV7-7 and TRBJ2-5; D is perhaps TRBD1 or TRBD2 (5 bases each). The CDR3 loop spans 16 amino acids. The germline gives CDR1 SSHAT, CDR2 FNYEAQ (reference sequence). CDR3 nucleotides: TGTGCTAGCAGCTTCGACGGGGCTCCCCCTGGGGAGACCCAGTACTTC. This codes for CASSFDGAPPGETQYF.

The chain has TRBV27 and TRBJ1-2; D might be TRBD1 (5 bases). Germline CDR1 and CDR2: MNHEY and SMNVEV (reference sequence). This CDR3 contains 14 residues. Trimming removed 7 bases at V and 3 bases at J, with 15 bases between. In DNA, the CDR3 is TGTGCCAGCACTGGAAGCGGGGGGTACTATGGCTACACCTTC. This encodes CASTGSGGYYGYTF.

The count of this clone is one. The CDR3 spells CASSEWTDFETQYF. CDR3 bases: TGTGCCAGCAGTGAGTGGACAGATTTTGAGACCCAGTACTTC. The J gene is TRBJ2-5, the V gene TRBV2; perhaps TRBD1 as D (6 bases). The CDR3 loop spans 14 amino acids. V lost 3 bases and J 5 bases, leaving 13 bases between the germline ends. Germline CDR1 is SNHLY and CDR2 is FYNNEI.

V gene TRBV6-5 combines with J gene TRBJ2-1; 11 nucleotides line up with TRBD2. The CDR3 consists of 14 residues. From germline, CDR1 is MNHEY and CDR2 SVGAGI. Trimming at V came to 6 bases and at J to 8 bases, leaving 6 bases not matched to a gene. The CDR3 DNA reads TGTGCCAGCAGAGTTACTAGCGGGAGCGATGAGCAGTTCTTC. Translating it yields CASRVTSGSDEQFF.

The rearrangement uses TRBV5-1 and TRBJ2-6; D assignment may be TRBD1 or TRBD2 (6 bases each). From germline, CDR1 is SGHRS and CDR2 YFSETQ. This CDR3 comprises 17 residues. V lost 4 bases and J 0 bases, leaving 14 bases between the germline ends. CDR3 sequence (DNA): TGCGCCAGCAGCAGGGGGGTTCTGAGCTCTGGGGCCAACGTCCTGACTTTC. Residues: CASSRGVLSSGANVLTF.

The chain carries TRBV14 and TRBJ2-6; D possibly corresponds to TRBD1 (6 bases). Germline assignment: CDR1 SGHDN and CDR2 FVKESK. The CDR3 is 21 residues long. V dropped 0 bases and J dropped 0 bases, with 21 bases sitting between them. In DNA, the CDR3 is TGTGCCAGCAGCCAAGATCTTCTCAGGACAGCGCTAATCTCTGGGGCCAACGTCCTGACTTTC. This sequence encodes CASSQDLLRTALISGANVLTF.

V is TRBV7-9 and J is TRBJ2-3; D might be TRBD1 or TRBD2, each matching 5 bases. Trimming left V 4 bases short and J 6 bases short, with 14 bases between. The CDR3 is 14 residues long. Germline V gene sequence: CDR1 SEHNR, CDR2 FQNEAQ (reference sequence). The CDR3 here is CASSSYRGPDTQYF. The CDR3 DNA follows: TGTGCCAGCAGCTCCTACCGGGGCCCGGATACGCAGTATTTT. The whole variable domain, filled in from reference TRBV7-9 and TRBJ2-3, reads DTGVSQNPRHKITKRGQNVTFRCDPISEHNRLYWYRQTLGQGPEFLTYFQNEAQLEKSRLLSDRFSAERPKGSFSTLEIQRTEQGDSAMYLCASSSYRGPDTQYFGPGTRLTVL.

V and J are TRBV11-2 and TRBJ2-5; the D is unclear. Germline V gene lookup returns CDR1 SGHAT and CDR2 FQNNGV. The CDR3 sequence is 14 residues long. The ends were cut back, 6 bases at V and 3 bases at J, with 14 bases in the middle. In nucleotides, the CDR3 is TGTGCCAGCAGTCCCAGGATCCTCGAAGAGACCCAGTACTTC. Translating it yields CASSPRILEETQYF.

This clone appeared once. This chain uses TRBV29-1 with TRBJ2-1, with 12 bases aligning to TRBD2. Trimming removed 6 bases from V and 10 bases from J; junction bases left unmatched: 7. CDR3 size: 13 residues. Per germline, CDR1 SQVTM and CDR2 ANQGSEA. The CDR3 nucleotides read TGCAGCGTGACTAGCGGGAGTATAGGGGAGCAGTTCTTC. Amino acids: CSVTSGSIGEQFF.

The chain is built from TRBV6-5 and TRBJ2-7; 8 positions agree with TRBD1. J was trimmed by 2 bases and V by 2 bases; bases with no gene match: 2. Germline assignment: CDR1 MNHEY and CDR2 SVGAGI. This CDR3 is built from 14 residues. CDR3 residues: CASSYLRGPYEQYF. The CDR3 nucleotides are TGTGCCAGCAGTTACCTCAGGGGGCCCTACGAGCAGTACTTC.

The chain couples TRBV5-1 to TRBJ1-4, with no clear D. The V gene lost 0 bases and the J gene lost 7 bases, with 7 bases spanning the gap. The germline gives CDR1 SGHRS, CDR2 YFSETQ. The CDR3 is 13 amino acids. CDR3: CASSLGAGEKLFF. DNA of the CDR3: TGCGCCAGCAGCTTGGGGGCCGGTGAAAAACTGTTTTTT.

This rearrangement joins TRBV9 to TRBJ2-6; D assignment may be TRBD1 or TRBD2 (5 bases each). This CDR3 has 20 residues. V lost 4 bases and J lost 1, with 24 bases in between. Germline V lookup: CDR1 SGDLS, CDR2 YYNGEE. The CDR3 loop reads CASSLYTGPSFISGANVLTF. CDR3 nucleotide sequence: TGTGCCAGCAGCTTATACACGGGGCCTAGTTTTATTTCTGGGGCCAACGTCCTGACTTTC.

CDR3 protein: CASSGLFGGEGYEQYF. As DNA, the CDR3 is TGTGCCAGCAGTGGCCTTTTTGGGGGAGAAGGCTACGAGCAGTACTTC. The chain links TRBV6-6 to TRBJ2-7; D might be TRBD1 or TRBD2, each matching 5 bases. V dropped 5 bases and J dropped 3 bases, with 20 bases sitting between them. The CDR3 runs to 16 residues. The germline gives CDR1 MNHNY, CDR2 SVGAGI (reference sequence).

The V gene is TRBV11-2, the J gene TRBJ2-1, with D perhaps matching TRBD2 (6 bases). This CDR3 contains 13 residues. Trimming removed 1 base at V and 14 bases at J, with 15 bases between. Germline loops: CDR1 SGHAT, CDR2 FQNNGV. The CDR3 protein is CASSLGGTFLKFF. As DNA, the CDR3 is TGTGCCAGCAGCTTAGGTGGGACTTTCTTAAAGTTCTTC.

This chain links TRBV19 with TRBJ1-1; weak D call: TRBD1 (5 bases). Germline-derived CDR1 and CDR2 are LNHDA and SQIVND (reference sequence). Trimming pared 1 base from V and 0 bases from J, leaving 9 bases between. This CDR3 comprises 15 residues. The CDR3 region has the DNA TGTGCCAGTAGTATAGGCAGGGAATTGAACACTGAAGCTTTCTTT. Amino acids: CASSIGRELNTEAFF. Based on the CDR3 plus reference TRBV19 and TRBJ1-1, the full variable domain is DGGITQSPKYLFRKEGQNVTLSCEQNLNHDAMYWYRQDPGQGLRLIYYSQIVNDFQKGDIAEGYSVSREKKESFPLTVTSAQKNPTAFYLCASSIGRELNTEAFFGQGTRLTVV.

The V and J genes are TRBV4-1 and TRBJ1-2, with D possibly being TRBD1 (5 bases). Germline CDR1 MGHRA, CDR2 YSYEKL. CDR3 length equals 16 residues. The V end was cut by 0 bases, the J end by 5 bases, with 16 bases between. CDR3 region: CASSQEEGAPEYGYTF. CDR3 in DNA: TGCGCCAGCAGCCAAGAGGAAGGGGCGCCTGAGTATGGCTACACCTTC.

J is TRBJ1-4 and V is TRBV7-8; TRBD1 is a possible D gene (5 bases). The CDR3 sequence is 15 residues long. Trimming shortened V by 3 bases and J by 0 bases, and 8 bases separated the two germline ends. CDR1 is SGHVS and CDR2 is FQNEAQ in the germline V gene. The CDR3 DNA is TGTGCCAGCAGCTTGACAGTTGCAACTAATGAAAAACTGTTTTTT. This encodes CASSLTVATNEKLFF.

CDR3 region: CASSGRQNEKLFF. CDR3 DNA: TGTGCCAGCAGCGGAAGGCAGAATGAAAAACTGTTTTTT. This sequence joins TRBV9 and TRBJ1-4; no definite D call. CDR1 and CDR2 from the germline V gene are SGDLS and YYNGEE. The CDR3 is 13 amino acids. V was clipped by 3 bases and J by 5 bases, with 8 bases between them.

The rearrangement uses TRBV7-6 and TRBJ1-1; the D is unclear. The CDR3 has 12 residues. V gave up 2 bases and J gave up 7 bases, with 8 bases separating them. Per germline, CDR1 SGHVS and CDR2 FNYEAQ. DNA for the CDR3: TGTGCCAGCAGCTTAACTTACAGTGAAGCTTTCTTT. This encodes CASSLTYSEAFF.

The chain uses TRBV19 and TRBJ1-2, with TRBD1 matching 7 bases. Germline values: CDR1 LNHDA, CDR2 SQIVND (reference sequence). This CDR3 spans 15 amino acids. V shed 4 bases, J shed 8 bases, and the junction held 13 bases outside the gene matches. CDR3 loop: CASSTPGTGVSGYTF. The CDR3 nucleotides are TGTGCCAGTAGTACCCCTGGAACAGGGGTGAGCGGCTACACCTTC.